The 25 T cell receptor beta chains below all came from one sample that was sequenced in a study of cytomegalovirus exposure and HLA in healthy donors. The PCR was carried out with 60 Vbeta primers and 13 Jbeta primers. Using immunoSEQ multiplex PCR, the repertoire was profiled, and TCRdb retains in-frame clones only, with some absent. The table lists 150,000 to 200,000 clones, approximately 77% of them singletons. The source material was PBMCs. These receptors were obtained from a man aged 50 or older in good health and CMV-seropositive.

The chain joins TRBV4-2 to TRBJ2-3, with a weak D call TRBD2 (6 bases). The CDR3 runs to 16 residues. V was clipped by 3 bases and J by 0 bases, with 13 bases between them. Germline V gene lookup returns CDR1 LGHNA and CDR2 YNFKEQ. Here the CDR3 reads CASSHGLRGSTDTQYF. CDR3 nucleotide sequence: TGTGCCAGCAGCCACGGACTCCGGGGGAGCACAGATACGCAGTATTTT.

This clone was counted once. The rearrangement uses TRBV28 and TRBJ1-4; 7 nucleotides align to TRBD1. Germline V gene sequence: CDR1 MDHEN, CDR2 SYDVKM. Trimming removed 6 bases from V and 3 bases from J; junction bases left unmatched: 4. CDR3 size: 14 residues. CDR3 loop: CASSRQGSNEKLFF. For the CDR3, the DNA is TGTGCCAGCAGCCGACAGGGATCTAATGAAAAACTGTTTTTT.

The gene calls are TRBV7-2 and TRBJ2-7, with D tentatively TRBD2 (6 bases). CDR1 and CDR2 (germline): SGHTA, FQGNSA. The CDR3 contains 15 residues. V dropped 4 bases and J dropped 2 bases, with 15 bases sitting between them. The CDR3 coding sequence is TGTGCCAGCAGCTCCCGGACGGAGGGAACCTACGAGCAGTACTTC. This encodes CASSSRTEGTYEQYF. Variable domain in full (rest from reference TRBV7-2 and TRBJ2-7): GAGVSQSPSNKVTEKGKDVELRCDPISGHTALYWYRQSLGQGLEFLIYFQGNSAPDKSGLPSDRFSAERTGGSVSTLTIQRTQQEDSAVYLCASSSRTEGTYEQYFGPGTRLTVT.

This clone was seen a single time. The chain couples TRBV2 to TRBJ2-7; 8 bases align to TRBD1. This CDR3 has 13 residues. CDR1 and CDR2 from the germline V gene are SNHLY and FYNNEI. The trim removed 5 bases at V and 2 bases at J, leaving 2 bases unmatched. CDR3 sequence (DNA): TGTGCCAGCAGTTGGACAGGGCCCTACGAGCAGTACTTC. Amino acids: CASSWTGPYEQYF.

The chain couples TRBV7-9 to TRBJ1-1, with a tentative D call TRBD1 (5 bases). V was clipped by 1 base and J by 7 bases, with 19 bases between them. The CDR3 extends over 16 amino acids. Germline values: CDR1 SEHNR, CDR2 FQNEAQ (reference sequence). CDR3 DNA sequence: TGTGCCAGCAGCTTAGTATTCGGGACTGACGTGATTGAAGCTTTCTTT. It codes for CASSLVFGTDVIEAFF. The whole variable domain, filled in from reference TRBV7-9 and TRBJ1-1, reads DTGVSQNPRHKITKRGQNVTFRCDPISEHNRLYWYRQTLGQGPEFLTYFQNEAQLEKSRLLSDRFSAERPKGSFSTLEIQRTEQGDSAMYLCASSLVFGTDVIEAFFGQGTRLTVV.

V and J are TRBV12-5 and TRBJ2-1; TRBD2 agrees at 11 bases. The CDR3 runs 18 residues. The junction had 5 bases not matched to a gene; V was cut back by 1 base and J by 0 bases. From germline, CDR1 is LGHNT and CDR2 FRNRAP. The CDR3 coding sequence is TGTGCTAGTGGTTTGGCCCGACTAGCGGGGAACTCCTACAATGAGCAGTTCTTC. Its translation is CASGLARLAGNSYNEQFF.

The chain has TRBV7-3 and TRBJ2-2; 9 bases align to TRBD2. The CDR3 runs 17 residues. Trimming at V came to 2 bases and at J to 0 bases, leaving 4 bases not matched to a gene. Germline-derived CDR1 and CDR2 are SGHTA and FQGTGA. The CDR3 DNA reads TGTGCCAGCAGCTTATGGGTAGCGGGGGCGAACACCGGGGAGCTGTTTTTT. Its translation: CASSLWVAGANTGELFF.

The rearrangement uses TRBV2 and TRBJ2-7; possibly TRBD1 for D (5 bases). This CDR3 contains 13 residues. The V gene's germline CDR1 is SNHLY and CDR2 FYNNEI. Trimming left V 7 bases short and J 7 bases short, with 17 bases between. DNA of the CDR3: TGTGCCAGCAAGGTAGGGGTGTTGTTTGAGCAGTACTTC. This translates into CASKVGVLFEQYF.

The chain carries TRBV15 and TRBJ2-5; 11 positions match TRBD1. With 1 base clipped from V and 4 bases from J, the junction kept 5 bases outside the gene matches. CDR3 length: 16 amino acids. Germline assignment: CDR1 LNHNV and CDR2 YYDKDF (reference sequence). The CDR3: CATSRGGTGGGETQYF. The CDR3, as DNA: TGTGCCACCAGCAGAGGGGGGACAGGGGGAGGAGAGACCCAGTACTTC.

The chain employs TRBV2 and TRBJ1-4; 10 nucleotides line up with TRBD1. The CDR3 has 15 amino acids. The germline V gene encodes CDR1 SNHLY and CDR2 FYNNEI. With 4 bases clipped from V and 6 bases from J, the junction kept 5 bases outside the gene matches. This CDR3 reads CASSGRQGAYEKLFF. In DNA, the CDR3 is TGTGCCAGCAGTGGAAGACAGGGGGCCTATGAAAAACTGTTTTTT.

The CDR3 bases are TGTGCTAGTGGAGTTGACAGGGCTAAGGGCTACACCTTC. It specifies CASGVDRAKGYTF. The chain joins TRBV12-5 to TRBJ1-2, with TRBD1 matching 7 bases. From germline, CDR1 is LGHNT and CDR2 FRNRAP. Losses at the gene ends were 6 bases for V and 8 bases for J; bases not matched to a gene: 9. This CDR3 comprises 13 residues.

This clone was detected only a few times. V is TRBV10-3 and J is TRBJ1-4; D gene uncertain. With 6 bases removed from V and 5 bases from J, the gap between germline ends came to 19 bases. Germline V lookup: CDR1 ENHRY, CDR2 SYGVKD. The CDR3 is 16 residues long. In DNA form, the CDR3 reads TGTGCCATCAGCGAAGGTCCCACAGCTGGAAATGAAAAACTGTTTTTT. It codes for CAISEGPTAGNEKLFF.

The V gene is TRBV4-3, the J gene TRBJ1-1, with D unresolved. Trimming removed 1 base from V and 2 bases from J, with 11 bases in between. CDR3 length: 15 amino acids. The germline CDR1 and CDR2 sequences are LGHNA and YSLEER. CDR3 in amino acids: CASSQGGSANTEAFF. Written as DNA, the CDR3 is TGCGCCAGCAGCCAAGGAGGCAGCGCTAACACTGAAGCTTTCTTT.

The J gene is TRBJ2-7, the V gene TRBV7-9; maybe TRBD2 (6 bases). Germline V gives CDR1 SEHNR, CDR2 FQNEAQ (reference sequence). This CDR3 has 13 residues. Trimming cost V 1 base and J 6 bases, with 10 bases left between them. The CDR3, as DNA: TGTGCCAGCAGCTTAGTTGAGGGAGGCGAGCAGTACTTC. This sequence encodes CASSLVEGGEQYF.

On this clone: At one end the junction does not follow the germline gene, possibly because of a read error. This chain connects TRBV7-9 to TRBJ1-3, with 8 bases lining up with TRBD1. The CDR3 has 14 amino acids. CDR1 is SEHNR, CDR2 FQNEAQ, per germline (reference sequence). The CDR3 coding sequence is TGTGCCAGCAGCTTGGGACAGGCTGTAAACACCATATATTTC. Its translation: CASSLGQAVNTIYF.

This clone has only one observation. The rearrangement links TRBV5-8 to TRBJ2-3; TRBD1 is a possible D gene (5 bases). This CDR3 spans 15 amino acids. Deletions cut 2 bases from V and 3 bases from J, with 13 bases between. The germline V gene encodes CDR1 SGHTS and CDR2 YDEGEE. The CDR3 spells CASSFWGAWTDTQYF. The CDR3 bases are TGTGCCAGCAGCTTCTGGGGCGCCTGGACAGATACGCAGTATTTT.

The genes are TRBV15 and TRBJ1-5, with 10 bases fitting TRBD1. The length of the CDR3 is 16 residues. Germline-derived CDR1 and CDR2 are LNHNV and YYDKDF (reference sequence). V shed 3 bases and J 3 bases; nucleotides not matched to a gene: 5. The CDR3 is CATSRAGQGNNQPQHF. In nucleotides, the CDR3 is TGTGCCACCAGCAGGGCGGGACAGGGGAACAATCAGCCCCAGCATTTT.

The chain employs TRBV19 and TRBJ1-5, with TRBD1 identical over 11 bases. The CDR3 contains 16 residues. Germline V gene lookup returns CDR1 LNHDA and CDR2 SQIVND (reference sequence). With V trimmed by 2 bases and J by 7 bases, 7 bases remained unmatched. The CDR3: CASSIMRGQGEQPQHF. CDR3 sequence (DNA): TGTGCCAGTAGTATAATGCGGGGACAGGGGGAACAGCCCCAGCATTTT.

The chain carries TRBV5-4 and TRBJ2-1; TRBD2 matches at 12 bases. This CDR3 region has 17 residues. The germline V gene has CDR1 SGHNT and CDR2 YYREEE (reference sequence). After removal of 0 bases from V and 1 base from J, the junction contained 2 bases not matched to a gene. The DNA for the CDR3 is TGTGCCAGCAGCTTGGAAACTAGCGGGGGGTCCTACAATGAGCAGTTCTTC. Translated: CASSLETSGGSYNEQFF.

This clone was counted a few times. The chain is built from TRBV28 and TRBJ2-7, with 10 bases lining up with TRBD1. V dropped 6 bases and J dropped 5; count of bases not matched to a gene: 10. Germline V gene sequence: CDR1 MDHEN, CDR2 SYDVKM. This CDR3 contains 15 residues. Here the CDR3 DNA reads TGTGCCAGCAGGAATCGACAGGGGGCGCAACACGAGCAGTACTTC. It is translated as CASRNRQGAQHEQYF.

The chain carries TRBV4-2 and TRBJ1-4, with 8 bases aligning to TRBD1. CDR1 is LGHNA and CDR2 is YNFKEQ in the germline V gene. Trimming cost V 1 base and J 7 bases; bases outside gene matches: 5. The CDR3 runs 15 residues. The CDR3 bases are TGTGCCAGCAGCCAAGCCCCGGGACAGGCTGAAAAACTGTTTTTT. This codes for CASSQAPGQAEKLFF.

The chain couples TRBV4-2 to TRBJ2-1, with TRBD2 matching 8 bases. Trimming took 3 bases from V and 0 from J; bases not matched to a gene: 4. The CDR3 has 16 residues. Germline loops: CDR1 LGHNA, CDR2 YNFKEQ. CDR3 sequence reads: CASSQLAGSSYNEQFF. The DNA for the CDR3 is TGTGCCAGCAGCCAGTTAGCGGGGAGCTCCTACAATGAGCAGTTCTTC.

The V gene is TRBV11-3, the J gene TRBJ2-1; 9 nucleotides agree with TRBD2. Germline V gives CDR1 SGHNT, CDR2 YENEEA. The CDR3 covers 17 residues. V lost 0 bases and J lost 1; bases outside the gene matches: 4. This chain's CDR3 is CASSLDSLAGSYNEQFF. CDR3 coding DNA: TGTGCCAGCAGCTTAGACTCCCTAGCGGGGTCCTACAATGAGCAGTTCTTC. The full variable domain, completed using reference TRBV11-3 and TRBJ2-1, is EAGVVQSPRYKIIEKKQPVAFWCNPISGHNTLYWYLQNLGQGPELLIRYENEEAVDDSQLPKDRFSAERLKGVDSTLKIQPAELGDSAVYLCASSLDSLAGSYNEQFFGPGTRLTVL.

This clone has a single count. CDR3 sequence reads: CASSQGEVRTGDGYTF. The CDR3 DNA follows: TGCGCCAGCAGCCAAGGAGAGGTACGGACAGGGGATGGCTACACCTTC. The chain is built from TRBV4-1 and TRBJ1-2; 9 nucleotides align to TRBD1. From germline, CDR1 is MGHRA and CDR2 YSYEKL. V was pared by 1 base and J by 6 bases, with 9 bases of the junction left unmatched. This CDR3 is 16 amino acids long.

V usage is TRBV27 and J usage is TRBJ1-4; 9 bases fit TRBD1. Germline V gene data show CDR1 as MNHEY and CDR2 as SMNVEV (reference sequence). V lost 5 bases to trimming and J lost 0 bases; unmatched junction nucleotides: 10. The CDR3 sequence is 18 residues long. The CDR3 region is CASSEDRGGFATNEKLFF. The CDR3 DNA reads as TGTGCCAGCAGTGAAGACAGGGGGGGCTTTGCAACTAATGAAAAACTGTTTTTT.